The clone carrying this T cell receptor beta chain was counted between two and nine times. The antigen remains undetermined. These data originate in a study of CD8 T cell repertoires and HIV-1 epitope variants. Study background: Controls included no peptide, Ebola AY9 epitope, and a CMV, EBV, flu pool.

Germline V gene sequence: CDR1 SEHNR, CDR2 FQNEAQ (reference sequence). The CDR3 is made up of 15 amino acids. The V and J ends lost 1 base and 2 bases respectively, with 12 bases between them. Generated by immunoSEQ multiplex PCR, the TCRdb table keeps only in-frame clones and is missing some. The sample has roughly 5,600 clones, around 65% seen once. The V gene is TRBV7-9, the J gene TRBJ2-7; TRBD1 or TRBD2 may be the D gene (5 bases each). The specimen was cultured CD8+ T cells derived from PBMCs. This TCR derives from a male donor with HIV. CDR3 nucleotides: TGTGCCAGCAGCTTAGAGGGACGGAAAACCTACGAGCAGTACTTC. Encoded protein: CASSLEGRKTYEQYF.